The T cell receptor beta chain under discussion was sequenced for a study of T cells in Graves' hyperthyroidism and ophthalmopathy. General observations from the study: With a median lead of roughly 6.2 months before onset, the model predicted ophthalmopathy. Separation of ophthalmopathy from stable hyperthyroidism was achieved by a 13 V-J model.

This clonotype was counted only a few times. What it recognizes is unknown. Those with hyperthyroidism were 18 to 65 years old, newly diagnosed, and ill for under 2 months. Isolation of PBMCs was performed on about 10 ml fresh peripheral blood. The ends were cut back, 2 bases at V and 1 base at J, with 11 bases in the middle. Germline CDR1 is SGHRS and CDR2 is YFSETQ. The CDR3 extends over 15 amino acids. Amplified TCR beta CDR3 regions derived from RNA transcripts. During a first-round RT-PCR of the TCR CDR3, the HTBI primer set was used. TCRdb re-analysed the multiplex PCR reads in MiXCR, keeping a single row per CDR3 protein. The repertoire holds 350,000 to 450,000 distinct CDR3 sequences, with approximately 18% as singletons.

The V and J genes are TRBV5-1 and TRBJ2-3; D is undetermined. Sequenced input: blood. The sequence was obtained from a woman aged 25 to 39 with Graves' hyperthyroidism that later progressed to Graves' ophthalmopathy. The chain's CDR3 is CASSFAQRRTDTQYF. The CDR3 DNA follows: TGCGCCAGCAGCTTTGCACAGAGACGCACAGATACGCAGTATTTT.